This T cell receptor beta chain is from a study of cytomegalovirus exposure and HLA in healthy donors. Study-level points and caveats: In an earlier analysis, in 540 or so donors, most V segments appeared productive either ~90% or ~30% of the time.

The V segment lost 2 bases and the J segment 3 bases; nucleotides outside the gene matches: 7. Germline CDR1 reads SGHNT; CDR2 reads YYREEE (reference sequence). The CDR3 has 16 residues. This clone was counted a few times. No antigen is known for it. The PCR used 60 Vbeta and 13 Jbeta primers. Measured with immunoSEQ multiplex PCR; TCRdb has only the in-frame clones, and not every one. The sample consists of roughly 130,000 clones, about 79% of them appearing once. The sample consisted of PBMCs. The clonotype originates from a man aged 18 to 30 in good health and CMV-seronegative. V gene TRBV5-4 combines with J gene TRBJ1-4; 7 nucleotides align to TRBD1. The CDR3 nucleotides read TGTGCCAGCAGCTTTGAGGGGGCAAAGCCTAATGAAAAACTGTTTTTT. Translated: CASSFEGAKPNEKLFF.